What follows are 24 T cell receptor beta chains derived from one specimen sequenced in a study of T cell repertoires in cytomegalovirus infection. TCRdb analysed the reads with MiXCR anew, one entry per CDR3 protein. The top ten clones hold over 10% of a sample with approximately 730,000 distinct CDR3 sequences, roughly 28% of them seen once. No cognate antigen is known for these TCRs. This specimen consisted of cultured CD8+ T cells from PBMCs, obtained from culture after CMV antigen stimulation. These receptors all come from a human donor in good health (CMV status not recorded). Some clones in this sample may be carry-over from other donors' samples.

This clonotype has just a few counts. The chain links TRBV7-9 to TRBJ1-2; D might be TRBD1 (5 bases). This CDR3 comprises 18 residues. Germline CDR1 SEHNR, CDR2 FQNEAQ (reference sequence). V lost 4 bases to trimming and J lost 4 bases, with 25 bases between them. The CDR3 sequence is CASSSAAGGPQIFYGYTF. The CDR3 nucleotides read TGTGCCAGCAGCTCGGCCGCCGGGGGACCTCAAATCTTCTATGGCTACACCTTC. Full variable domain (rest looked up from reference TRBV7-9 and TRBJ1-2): DTGVSQNPRHKITKRGQNVTFRCDPISEHNRLYWYRQTLGQGPEFLTYFQNEAQLEKSRLLSDRFSAERPKGSFSTLEIQRTEQGDSAMYLCASSSAAGGPQIFYGYTFGSGTRLTVV.

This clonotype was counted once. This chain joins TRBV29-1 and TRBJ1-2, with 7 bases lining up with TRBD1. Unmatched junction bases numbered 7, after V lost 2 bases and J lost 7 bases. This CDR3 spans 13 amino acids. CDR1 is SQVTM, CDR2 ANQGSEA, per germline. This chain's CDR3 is CSVEIKGAGGYTF. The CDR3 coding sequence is TGCAGCGTTGAAATAAAGGGGGCCGGTGGCTACACCTTC. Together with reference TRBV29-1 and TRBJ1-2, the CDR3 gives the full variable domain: SAVISQKPSRDICQRGTSLTIQCQVDSQVTMMFWYRQQPGQSLTLIATANQGSEATYESGFVIDKFPISRPNLTFSTLTVSNMSPEDSSIYLCSVEIKGAGGYTFGSGTRLTVV.

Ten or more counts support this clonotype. The CDR3 DNA reads as TGTGCCAGCAGCTCTCCCGGACCAACCTACGAGCAGTACGTC. Its translation is CASSSPGPTYEQYV. J is TRBJ2-7 and V is TRBV7-8; D unresolved. Germline values: CDR1 SGHVS, CDR2 FQNEAQ. V was pared by 4 bases and J by 2 bases, with 12 bases between. The CDR3 has 14 residues.

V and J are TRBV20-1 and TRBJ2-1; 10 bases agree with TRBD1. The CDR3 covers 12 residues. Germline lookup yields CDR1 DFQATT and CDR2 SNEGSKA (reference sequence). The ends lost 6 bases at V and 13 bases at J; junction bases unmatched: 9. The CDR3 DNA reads TGCAGTGCCCGGGACAGGGGTAAGGAACAGTTCTTC. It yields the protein CSARDRGKEQFF.

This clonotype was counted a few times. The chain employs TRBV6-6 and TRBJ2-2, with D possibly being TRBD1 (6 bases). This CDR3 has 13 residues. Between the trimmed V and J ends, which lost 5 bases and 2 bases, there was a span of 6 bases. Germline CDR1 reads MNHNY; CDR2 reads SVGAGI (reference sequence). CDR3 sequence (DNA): TGTGCCAGCAGTGGGGGCAACACCGGGGAGCTGTTTTTT. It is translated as CASSGGNTGELFF.

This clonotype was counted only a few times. The CDR3, as DNA: TGTGCCAGCCTAGAAGGACAGACGCTCACAGATACGCAGTATTTT. Its protein is CASLEGQTLTDTQYF. The V call is TRBV28, the J call TRBJ2-3; D possibly corresponds to TRBD1 (6 bases). The CDR3 contains 15 residues. V lost 8 bases and J lost 2, with 17 bases in between. CDR1 is MDHEN and CDR2 is SYDVKM in the germline V gene. The whole variable domain, remainder taken from reference TRBV28 and TRBJ2-3, is DVKVTQSSRYLVKRTGEKVFLECVQDMDHENMFWYRQDPGLGLRLIYFSYDVKMKEKGDIPEGYSVSREKKERFSLILESASTNQTSMYLCASLEGQTLTDTQYFGPGTRLTVL.

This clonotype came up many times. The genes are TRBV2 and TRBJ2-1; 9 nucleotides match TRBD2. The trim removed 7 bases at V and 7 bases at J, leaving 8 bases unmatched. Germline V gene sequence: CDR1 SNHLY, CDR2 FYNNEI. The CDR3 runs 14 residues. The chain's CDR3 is CASTPSGGLNEQFF. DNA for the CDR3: TGTGCCAGCACCCCCAGCGGGGGGCTGAATGAGCAGTTCTTC.

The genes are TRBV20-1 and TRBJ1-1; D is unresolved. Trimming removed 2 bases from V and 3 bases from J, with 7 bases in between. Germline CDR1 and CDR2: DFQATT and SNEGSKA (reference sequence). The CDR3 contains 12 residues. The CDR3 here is CSARKGYTEAFF. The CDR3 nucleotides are TGCAGTGCTAGAAAGGGCTACACTGAAGCTTTCTTT.

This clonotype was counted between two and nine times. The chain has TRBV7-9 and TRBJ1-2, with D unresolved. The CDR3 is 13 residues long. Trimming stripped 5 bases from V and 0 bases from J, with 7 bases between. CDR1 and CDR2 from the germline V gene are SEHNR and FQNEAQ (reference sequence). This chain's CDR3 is CASSPYTNYGYTF. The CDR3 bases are TGTGCCAGCAGCCCCTATACTAACTATGGCTACACCTTC.

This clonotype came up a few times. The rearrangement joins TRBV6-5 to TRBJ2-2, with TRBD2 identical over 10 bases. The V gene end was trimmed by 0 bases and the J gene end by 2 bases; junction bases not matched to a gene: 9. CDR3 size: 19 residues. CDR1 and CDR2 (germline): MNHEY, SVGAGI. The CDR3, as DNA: TGTGCCAGCAGTTACTCAGCTAGCGGGGGTCTTATCAACACCGGGGAGCTGTTTTTT. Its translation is CASSYSASGGLINTGELFF.

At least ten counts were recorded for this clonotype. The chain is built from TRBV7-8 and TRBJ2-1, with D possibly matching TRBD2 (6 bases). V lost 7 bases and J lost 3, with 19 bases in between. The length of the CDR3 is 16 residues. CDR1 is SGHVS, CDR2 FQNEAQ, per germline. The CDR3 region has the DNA TGTGCCAGCACCCCACCGACGGGCGGGGTCTACAATGAGCAGTTCTTC. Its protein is CASTPPTGGVYNEQFF.

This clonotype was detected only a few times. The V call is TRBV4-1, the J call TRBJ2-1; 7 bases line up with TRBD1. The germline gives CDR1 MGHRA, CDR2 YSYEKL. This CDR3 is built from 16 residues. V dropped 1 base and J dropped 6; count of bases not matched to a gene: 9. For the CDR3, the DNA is TGCGCCAGCAGCCAAGTAAGACAGGGTGTAAGCAATGAGCAGTTCTTC. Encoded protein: CASSQVRQGVSNEQFF.

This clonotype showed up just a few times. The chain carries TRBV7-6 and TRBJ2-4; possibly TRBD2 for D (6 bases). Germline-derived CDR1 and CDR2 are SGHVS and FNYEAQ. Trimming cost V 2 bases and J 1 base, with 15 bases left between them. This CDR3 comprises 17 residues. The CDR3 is CASSLPSGAGAKNIQYF. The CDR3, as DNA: TGTGCCAGCAGCTTACCGTCTGGGGCGGGGGCCAAAAACATTCAGTACTTC.

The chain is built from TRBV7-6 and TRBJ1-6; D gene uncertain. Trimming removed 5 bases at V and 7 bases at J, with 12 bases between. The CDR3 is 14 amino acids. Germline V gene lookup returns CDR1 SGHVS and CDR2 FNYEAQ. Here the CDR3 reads CASSPPGLNSPLHF. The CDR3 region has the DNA TGTGCCAGCAGCCCCCCGGGGTTGAATTCACCCCTCCACTTT.

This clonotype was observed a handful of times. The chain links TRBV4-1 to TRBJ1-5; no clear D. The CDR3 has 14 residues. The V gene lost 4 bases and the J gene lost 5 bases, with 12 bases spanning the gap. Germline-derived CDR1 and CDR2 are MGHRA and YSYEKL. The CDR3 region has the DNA TGCGCCAGCAGCCTGGCCTTTACTGATCAGCCCCAGCATTTT. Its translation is CASSLAFTDQPQHF.

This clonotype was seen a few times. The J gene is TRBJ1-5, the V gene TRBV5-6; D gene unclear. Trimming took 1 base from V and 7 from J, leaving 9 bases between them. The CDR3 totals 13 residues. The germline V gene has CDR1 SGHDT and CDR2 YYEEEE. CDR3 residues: CASSLTANQPQHF. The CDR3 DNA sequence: TGTGCCAGCAGCTTGACAGCAAACCAGCCCCAGCATTTT.

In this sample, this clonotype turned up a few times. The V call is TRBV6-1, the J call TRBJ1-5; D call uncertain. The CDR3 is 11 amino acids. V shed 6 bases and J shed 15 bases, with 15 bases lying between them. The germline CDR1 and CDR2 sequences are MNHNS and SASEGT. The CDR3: CASRRTGIWHF. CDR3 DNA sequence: TGTGCCAGCAGAAGGACGGGAATTTGGCATTTT.

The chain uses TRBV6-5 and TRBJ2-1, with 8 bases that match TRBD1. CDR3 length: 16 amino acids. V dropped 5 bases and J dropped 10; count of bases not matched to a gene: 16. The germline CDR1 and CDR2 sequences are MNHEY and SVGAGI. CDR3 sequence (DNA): TGTGCCAGCAGTCTTACTTATCCGGACAGGGAATCCGAGCAGTTCTTC. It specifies CASSLTYPDRESEQFF.

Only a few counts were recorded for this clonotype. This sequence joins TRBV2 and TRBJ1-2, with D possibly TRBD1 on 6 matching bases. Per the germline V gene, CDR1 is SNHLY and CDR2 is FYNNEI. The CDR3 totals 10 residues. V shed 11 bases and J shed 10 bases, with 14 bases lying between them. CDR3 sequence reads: CAAKGGSYTF. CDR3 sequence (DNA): TGTGCCGCAAAGGGGGGGTCCTACACCTTC.

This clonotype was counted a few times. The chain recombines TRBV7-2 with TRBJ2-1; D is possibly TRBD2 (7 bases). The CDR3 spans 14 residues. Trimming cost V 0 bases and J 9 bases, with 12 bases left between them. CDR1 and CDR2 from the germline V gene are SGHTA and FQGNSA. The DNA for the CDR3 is TGTGCCAGCAGCTTAGCGGGGGGGCTCACTGAGCAGTTCTTC. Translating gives CASSLAGGLTEQFF.

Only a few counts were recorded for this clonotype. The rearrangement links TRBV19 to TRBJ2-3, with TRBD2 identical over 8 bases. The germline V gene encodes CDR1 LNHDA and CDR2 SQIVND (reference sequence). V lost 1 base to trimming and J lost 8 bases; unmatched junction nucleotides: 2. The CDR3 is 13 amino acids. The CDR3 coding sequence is TGTGCCAGTAGTATAGCTACTAGCGGTACGCAGTATTTT. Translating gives CASSIATSGTQYF. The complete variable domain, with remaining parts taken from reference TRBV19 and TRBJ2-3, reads DGGITQSPKYLFRKEGQNVTLSCEQNLNHDAMYWYRQDPGQGLRLIYYSQIVNDFQKGDIAEGYSVSREKKESFPLTVTSAQKNPTAFYLCASSIATSGTQYFGPGTRLTVL.

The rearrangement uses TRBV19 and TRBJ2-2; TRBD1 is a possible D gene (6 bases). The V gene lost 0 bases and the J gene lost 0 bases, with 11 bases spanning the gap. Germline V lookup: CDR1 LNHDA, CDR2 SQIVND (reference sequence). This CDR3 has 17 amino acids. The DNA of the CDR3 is TGTGCCAGTAGTATAGACCCGACAGGTCCGAACACCGGGGAGCTGTTTTTT. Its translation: CASSIDPTGPNTGELFF.

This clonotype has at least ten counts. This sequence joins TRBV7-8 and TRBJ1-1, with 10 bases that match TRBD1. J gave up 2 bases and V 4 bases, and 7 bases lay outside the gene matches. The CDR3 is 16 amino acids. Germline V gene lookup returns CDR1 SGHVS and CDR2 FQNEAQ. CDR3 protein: CASSSSWDRGNTEAFF. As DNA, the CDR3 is TGTGCCAGCAGCTCTTCCTGGGACAGGGGTAACACTGAAGCTTTCTTT.

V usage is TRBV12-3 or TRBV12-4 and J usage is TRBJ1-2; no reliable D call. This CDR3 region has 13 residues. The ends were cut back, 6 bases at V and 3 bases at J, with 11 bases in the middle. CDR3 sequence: CASSQRGYYGYTF. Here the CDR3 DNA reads TGTGCCAGCAGCCAAAGAGGGTACTATGGCTACACCTTC.